The present entry profiles one TCR beta chain with its context. This clonotype was detected many times. No antigen is known for it. Nothing much larger sits one base from this clone, and base qualities are not available. In the ophthalmopathy patients, disease was moderately to severely active, with a Clinical Activity Score of 3 or more, a NOSPECS grade of 4 or more, and a duration of less than 3 months. The study excluded patients with uncontrolled infections, other autoimmune diseases, pregnancy or lactation. Diagnoses were based on clinical symptoms, serum thyroxine and TRAb, thyroid ultrasound and orbital computed tomography. PBMCs were separated from about 10 ml of fresh peripheral blood using Ficoll-Paque density gradient centrifugation. Total RNA was extracted using Trizol reagent, and RNA quality was assessed on an Agilent 2100 Bioanalyzer. The data originate from a study of T cells in Graves' hyperthyroidism and ophthalmopathy (dated by TCRdb to between 2018 and 2021). In terms of the full investigation: Peripheral blood samples were taken at initial diagnosis, before any treatment was given. To identify TCR V-J signatures that set the groups apart, the researchers used a discovery cohort of about a hundred patients, made up of around 42 with Graves' ophthalmopathy and 57 with stable Graves' hyperthyroidism. Prospective prediction of ophthalmopathy was tested in an independent validation cohort consisting of 18 hyperthyroidism patients and 17 patients who later progressed to ophthalmopathy. For training and testing, the 110 or so patients in the discovery cohort were randomly divided in a 7:3 ratio. The study also compared thyroid tissue and blood T-cell repertoires from over 5 Graves' hyperthyroidism patients. After blood sampling, hyperthyroidism patients were treated with methimazole at a starting dose of 30 mg daily, and ophthalmopathy patients were treated with high-dose intravenous methylprednisolone. TCR Vbeta CDR3 sequencing of 130 to 150 peripheral blood samples (fewer than 45 ophthalmopathy, under 80 hyperthyroidism and approximately 17 progressor patients) is reported in the paper. The study at large found these results: No statistical method was used to set the sample size in advance, and investigators knew the group allocation. Most expanded thyroid clonotypes (frequency above 0.001) were also detected in blood, suggesting blood repertoires may reflect thyroid immune responses. Ophthalmopathy was separated from stable hyperthyroidism by a 13 V-J signature model, with approximately 89% sensitivity and roughly 81% specificity obtained in cross-validation and 80%/75% obtained in testing. In validation, progression to ophthalmopathy was predicted by the model with 55% to 71% sensitivity and nearly 75% specificity, a median of approximately 6.5 months before onset.

TCR beta CDR3 regions were amplified from RNA transcripts. For the first round of RT-PCR on the TCR CDR3, the HTBI primer set was used together with the Qiagen OneStep RT-PCR kit. A second multiplex PCR round built the libraries, followed by size selection and purification. Paired-end sequencing of the libraries was performed with 100 bp reads on an Illumina HiSeq2000. The paper's data handling went like this. SOAPnuke was used to process the raw data, throwing out any read that contained adapters or uncalled bases, had a mean Phred below 15, or lacked an exact constant-primer or identifier match. COPE v1.2.5 was used to merge the high-quality paired reads, and each unique nucleotide sequence was defined as a clonotype. MiTCR v1.1 was used to align the clonotypes against IMGT TRBV, TRBD and TRBJ reference segments. The analysis included only V-J combinations with a frequency above 0.0001, which together covered 99% to 99.2% of the repertoires. A TCS score was defined as the ratio of F50 (clonal expansion) to E x V (chaos), with BLOSUM62-based TCRdist applied between CDR3 peptides within each V-J. Welch's t-statistics and random forest reduced 500 to 550 V-J features to roughly 13, which were used in a naive Bayes classifier (R e1071). Starting from the raw public reads, TCRdb applied fastp trimming at Q25, assembled clones with MiXCR and retained in-frame beta chains. Each CDR3 protein gets just one entry, which takes the most common genes and DNA from the rows behind it. For this entry, the V and J calls and clone size follow TCRdb and not the study's own pipeline. The sample has about 610,000 distinct CDR3 sequences on record, approximately 16% of them singletons. Clones ranked in the top ten supply 2.5% to 4% of the sample.

V lost 7 bases and J lost 10 bases; the stretch between them is 13 bases long. The germline V gene specifies SQVTM as CDR1 and ANQGSEA as CDR2. Measured from the cysteine to the phenylalanine, the CDR3 is 10 residues long. Kept here is only the CDR3 DNA, which spans 30 bases and is read in frame from base 1. In this chain, TRBV29-1 is recombined with TRBJ1-1, with no D gene named confidently. The sequence was obtained from a woman between 40 and 55 years old with Graves' ophthalmopathy. The sample comprised blood. The CDR3 in this case is CSAEYGRAFF. The nucleotide sequence is TGCAGCGCCGAGTATGGGAGAGCTTTCTTT.